The rows below give T cell receptor beta chains drawn from one sample of a study of human T cells and chemical hapten exposure. TCRdb redid the calling of the RACE reads with MiXCR, one entry per CDR3 protein. The sample shows 210,000 or so distinct CDR3 sequences, around 23% of them seen only once. The sample was whole blood, taken in connection with sensitization to the hapten diphenylcyclopropenone (DPC). The receptors were gathered from a woman in her thirties or forties with alopecia areata. Some clones in this sample may be carry-over from other donors' samples. Both conserved end residues are part of each CDR3.

V | CDR3
TRBV4-3 | CASSKRDRGNTEAFF
TRBV6-1 | CASREMDVIAGGYTF
TRBV7-2 | CASSLEDGFYNEQFF
TRBV7-9 | CASSYGTVDNEKLFF
TRBV24-1 | CATSAGAGELFF
TRBV12-3/TRBV12-4 | CASSLRTSGTDTQYF
TRBV29-1 | CSVVTGGMVLNEQFF
TRBV6-1 | CASSRRGNTDTQYF
TRBV12-3/TRBV12-4 | CASSPLQGTATQYF
TRBV10-3 | CAISDRGDIQYF
TRBV28 | CASSLPGSLADTQYF
TRBV28 | CASSWTGSNQPQHF
TRBV12-3/TRBV12-4 | CASSQRYNEQFF
TRBV7-3 | CASSLTAKGYGYTF
TRBV28 | CASRATGRADTQYF
TRBV29-1 | CSSAGDVTGELFF
TRBV5-1 | CASSIALGGANVLTF
TRBV29-1 | CSVGQGASDTQYF
TRBV5-1 | CASSMRPNLNTEAFF
TRBV20-1 | CSAREGRVGDTQYF
TRBV7-6 | CASSLAGVGYNEQFF
TRBV5-6 | CVSSLGETQYF
TRBV28 | CASTPGGPNEQYF
TRBV29-1 | CSATGQYTEAFF
TRBV4-2 | CASSQETSGTYNEQFF
TRBV6-2/TRBV6-3 | CASRTSGRNEQFF
TRBV5-1 | CASSFGTGMGETQYF
TRBV29-1 | CSVGTSGSRGETQYF
TRBV20-1 | CSATTATYEQYF
TRBV20-1 | CSAVQGDNQPQHF
TRBV7-2 | CASSLMGLAGSAGELFF
TRBV20-1 | CSASLDRGETGELFF
TRBV10-3 | CAISDRRSGVNSPLHF
TRBV28 | CASSLVSGTEAFF
TRBV20-1 | CSAPFVGAMADTQYF
TRBV4-2 | CASSQASGYSTGELFF
TRBV3-1 | CASSPYSGSGGTQYF
TRBV24-1 | CATSDLAGRVVQGQFF